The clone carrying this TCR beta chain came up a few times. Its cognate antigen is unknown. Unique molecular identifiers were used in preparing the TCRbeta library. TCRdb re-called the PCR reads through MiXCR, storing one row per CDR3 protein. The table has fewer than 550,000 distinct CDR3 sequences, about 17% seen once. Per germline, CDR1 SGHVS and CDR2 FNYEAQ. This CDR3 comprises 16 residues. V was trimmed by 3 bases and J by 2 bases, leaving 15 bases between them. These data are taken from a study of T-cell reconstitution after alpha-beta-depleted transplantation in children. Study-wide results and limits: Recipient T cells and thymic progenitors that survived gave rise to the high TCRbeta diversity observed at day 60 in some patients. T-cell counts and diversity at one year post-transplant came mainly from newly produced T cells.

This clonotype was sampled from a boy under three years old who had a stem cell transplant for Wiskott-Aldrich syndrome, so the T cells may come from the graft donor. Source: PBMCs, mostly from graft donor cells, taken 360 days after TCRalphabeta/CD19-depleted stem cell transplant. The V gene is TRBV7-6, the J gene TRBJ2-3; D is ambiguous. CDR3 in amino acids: CASSLDDQPPTDTQYF. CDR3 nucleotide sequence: TGTGCCAGCAGCTTGGACGACCAACCCCCCACAGATACGCAGTATTTT.